This TCR beta chain originates from a study of blood T cell repertoires in COVID-19. Study-level background: COVID-19 samples collected from the United States, Italy and Spain covered acute and convalescent phases.

In the authors' methods: Estimation of nucleated cell counts relied on the amplification of reference gene primers. Assay used: immunoSEQ multiplex PCR; TCRdb lists only in-frame clones, some missing. Clone size and V and J calls were adopted from that table, with D and trimming inferred from the DNA. The data show 30,000 to 35,000 clones, around 87% seen once. Germline CDR1 and CDR2: LNHDA and SQIVND (reference sequence). The germline V and J ends were trimmed by 5 bases and 0 bases, with 20 bases remaining between them. This CDR3 is built from 18 residues. The chain uses TRBV19 and TRBJ2-1; TRBD2 is a possible D gene (6 bases). What was sequenced was peripheral blood. The origin of this receptor is a human donor in a cohort sampled during active COVID-19. CDR3 region: CASSGLGDSLRSYNEQFF. DNA of the CDR3: TGTGCCAGTAGTGGTCTTGGGGACTCCCTACGCTCCTACAATGAGCAGTTCTTC.